This TCR beta chain was recovered during a study of cytomegalovirus exposure and HLA in healthy donors. General study findings and limits: Accurate HLA-A and HLA-B prediction from TCR beta sequences was reported for most subjects. A prior analysis recorded that most TCR beta V segments were productive about 87% or about 30% of the time. The only immune exposure information that was available was CMV serostatus. Later analysis indicated greater clonal expansion among HLA-associated TCR beta chains than among equally common other chains.

The PCR employed 60 Vbeta primers together with 13 Jbeta primers. Clones were sequenced by immunoSEQ multiplex PCR, and TCRdb holds only the in-frame ones, with some missing. This sample has fewer than 150,000 clones, with about 80% found just once. Regarding this clone: As yet, its antigen is unknown.

Sequenced sample: PBMCs. The source is a man aged 35 to 55 in good health and CMV-seropositive.

Here the CDR3 DNA reads TGTGCCAGCAGTTTATCGGAGGAAGTGATAAATGAGCAGTTCTTC. Translated, it gives CASSLSEEVINEQFF. The genes are TRBV27 and TRBJ2-1; possible D gene TRBD2, 5 bases. V gave up 0 bases and J gave up 7 bases, with 13 bases separating them. Germline V gene sequence: CDR1 MNHEY, CDR2 SMNVEV (reference sequence). This CDR3 spans 15 amino acids.